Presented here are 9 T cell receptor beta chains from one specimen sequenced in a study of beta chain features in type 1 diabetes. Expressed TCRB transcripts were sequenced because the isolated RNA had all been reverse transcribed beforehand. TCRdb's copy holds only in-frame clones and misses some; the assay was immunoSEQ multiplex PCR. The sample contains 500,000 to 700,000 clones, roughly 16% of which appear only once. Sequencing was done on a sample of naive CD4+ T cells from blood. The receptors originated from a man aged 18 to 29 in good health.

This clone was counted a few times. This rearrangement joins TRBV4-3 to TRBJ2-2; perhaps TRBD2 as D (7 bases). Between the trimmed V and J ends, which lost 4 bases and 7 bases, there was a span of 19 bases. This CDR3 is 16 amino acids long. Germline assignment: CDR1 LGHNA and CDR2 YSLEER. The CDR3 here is CASSLGGDPVGGELFF. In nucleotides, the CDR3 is TGCGCCAGCAGCCTAGGGGGGGACCCTGTCGGCGGGGAGCTGTTTTTT.

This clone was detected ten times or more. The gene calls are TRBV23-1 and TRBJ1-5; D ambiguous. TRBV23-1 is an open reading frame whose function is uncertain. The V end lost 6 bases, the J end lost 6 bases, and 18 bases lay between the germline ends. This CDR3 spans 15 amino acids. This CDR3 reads CASRAPGTSGQPQHF. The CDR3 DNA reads TGCGCCAGCAGAGCCCCGGGTACATCAGGTCAGCCCCAGCATTTT.

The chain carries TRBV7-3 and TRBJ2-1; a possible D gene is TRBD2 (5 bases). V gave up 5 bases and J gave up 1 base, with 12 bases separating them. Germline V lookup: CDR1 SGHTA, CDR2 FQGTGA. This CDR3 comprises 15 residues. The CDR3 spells CASSQDGVSYNEQFF. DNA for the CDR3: TGTGCCAGCAGCCAAGACGGGGTATCCTACAATGAGCAGTTCTTC. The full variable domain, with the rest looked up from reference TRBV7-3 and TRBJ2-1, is GAGVSQTPSNKVTEKGKYVELRCDPISGHTALYWYRQSLGQGPEFLIYFQGTGAADDSGLPNDRFFAVRPEGSVSTLKIQRTERGDSAVYLCASSQDGVSYNEQFFGPGTRLTVL.

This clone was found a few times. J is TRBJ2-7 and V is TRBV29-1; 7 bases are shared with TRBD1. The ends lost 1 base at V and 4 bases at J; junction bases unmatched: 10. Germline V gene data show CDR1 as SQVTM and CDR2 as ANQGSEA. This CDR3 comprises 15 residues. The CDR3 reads CSVEGTGEMIYEQYF. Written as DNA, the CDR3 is TGCAGCGTTGAAGGAACAGGGGAAATGATTTACGAGCAGTACTTC.

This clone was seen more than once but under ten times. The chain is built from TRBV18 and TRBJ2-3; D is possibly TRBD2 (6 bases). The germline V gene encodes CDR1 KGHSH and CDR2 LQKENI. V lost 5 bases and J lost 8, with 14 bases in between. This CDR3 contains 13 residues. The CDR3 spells CASSSVPGGTQYF. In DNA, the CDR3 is TGTGCCAGCTCATCCGTCCCCGGGGGTACGCAGTATTTT.

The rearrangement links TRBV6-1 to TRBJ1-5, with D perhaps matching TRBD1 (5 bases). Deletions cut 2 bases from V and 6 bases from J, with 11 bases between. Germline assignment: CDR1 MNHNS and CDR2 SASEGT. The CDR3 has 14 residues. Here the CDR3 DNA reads TGTGCCAGCAGTGAACTGGCAGGGAGTCAGCCCCAGCATTTT. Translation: CASSELAGSQPQHF.

CDR3 residues: CASRGYTDTQYF. In DNA form, the CDR3 reads TGTGCCAGCAGGGGGTACACAGATACGCAGTATTTT. J is TRBJ2-3 and V is TRBV27; D gene unclear. Germline V CDR1 and CDR2: MNHEY, SMNVEV (reference sequence). The CDR3 runs 12 residues. Trimming shortened V by 6 bases and J by 2 bases, and 6 bases separated the two germline ends.

The CDR3 DNA reads as TGTGCCAGCAGTTTAAAAGCAGGGAGGCATGAAAAACTGTTTTTT. It translates to CASSLKAGRHEKLFF. The rearrangement uses TRBV28 and TRBJ1-4; D is possibly TRBD1 (5 bases). Germline-derived CDR1 and CDR2 are MDHEN and SYDVKM. V was pared by 2 bases and J by 6 bases, with 13 bases between. The CDR3 has 15 residues.

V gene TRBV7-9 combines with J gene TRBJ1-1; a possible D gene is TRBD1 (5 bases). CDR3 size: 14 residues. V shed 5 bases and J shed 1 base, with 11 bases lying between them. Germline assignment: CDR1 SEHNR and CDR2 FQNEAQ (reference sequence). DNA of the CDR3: TGTGCCAGCAGCCCGGGACGATCGAACACTGAAGCTTTCTTT. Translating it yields CASSPGRSNTEAFF.